Below, 23 T cell receptor beta chains from the same sample are listed, as sequenced in a study of cytomegalovirus exposure and HLA in healthy donors. Primers included in the PCR were 60 Vbeta and 13 Jbeta primers. Clones were sequenced by immunoSEQ multiplex PCR, and TCRdb holds only the in-frame ones, with some missing. This table has about 60,000 clones, approximately 77% appearing once. The sample was PBMCs. These receptors originate from a woman aged 40 to 49 in good health and CMV-seropositive.

The gene calls are TRBV5-1 and TRBJ1-1; possible D gene TRBD1, 6 bases. Between the trimmed V and J ends, which lost 3 bases and 7 bases, there was a span of 22 bases. This CDR3 contains 16 residues. The germline V gene encodes CDR1 SGHRS and CDR2 YFSETQ. For the CDR3, the DNA is TGCGCCAGCAGCTGGACGTTACAGGGAAGCTGGGATGAAGCTTTCTTT. This translates into CASSWTLQGSWDEAFF.

The chain links TRBV16 to TRBJ1-2; unclear D gene. Germline CDR1 is KGHSY and CDR2 is FQNENV. The CDR3 is 12 residues long. The chain's CDR3 is CGVEESNYGYTF. The CDR3 coding sequence is TGTGGCGTCGAGGAGTCTAACTATGGCTACACCTTC.

The gene calls are TRBV2 and TRBJ2-7, with D perhaps matching TRBD2 (6 bases). CDR3 length equals 14 residues. Trimming cost V 8 bases and J 0 bases, with 14 bases left between them. The germline gives CDR1 SNHLY, CDR2 FYNNEI. CDR3 amino acids: CASRPGLSSYEQYF. The DNA for the CDR3 is TGTGCCAGCCGCCCGGGACTGAGCTCCTACGAGCAGTACTTC.

A single count supports this clone. The chain recombines TRBV11-2 with TRBJ2-2, with TRBD1 as a possible D gene (5 bases). V was clipped by 3 bases and J by 4 bases, with 18 bases between them. Germline values: CDR1 SGHAT, CDR2 FQNNGV. The CDR3 length is 17 residues. This CDR3 is CASSLAVRNRGTGELFF. The CDR3, as DNA: TGTGCCAGCAGCTTGGCCGTTAGGAATAGGGGCACCGGGGAGCTGTTTTTT.

V and J are TRBV7-2 and TRBJ2-7; D call uncertain. V was trimmed by 0 bases and J by 0 bases, leaving 6 bases between them. The CDR3 is 14 residues long. Germline V gene lookup returns CDR1 SGHTA and CDR2 FQGNSA. The CDR3 region has the DNA TGTGCCAGCAGCTTAGCCCACGGCTCCTACGAGCAGTACTTC. Protein: CASSLAHGSYEQYF.

V is TRBV7-2 and J is TRBJ2-7; D is ambiguous. Germline CDR1 SGHTA, CDR2 FQGNSA. The CDR3 length is 12 residues. Trimming left V 5 bases short and J 3 bases short, with 8 bases between. In DNA, the CDR3 is TGTGCCAGCAGCGCCGGGTACTACGAGCAGTACTTC. Its translation is CASSAGYYEQYF.

J is TRBJ1-5 and V is TRBV10-3; TRBD1 is a possible D gene (5 bases). Trimming left V 10 bases short and J 4 bases short, with 11 bases between. The CDR3 is made up of 12 amino acids. CDR1 is ENHRY, CDR2 SYGVKD, per germline. CDR3 residues: CATAAGNQPQHF. The CDR3 DNA sequence: TGTGCCACCGCAGCAGGGAATCAGCCCCAGCATTTT.

The chain links TRBV28 to TRBJ2-7; 14 bases line up with TRBD2. This CDR3 is built from 19 residues. Germline V gene lookup returns CDR1 MDHEN and CDR2 SYDVKM. Unmatched junction bases numbered 19, after V lost 5 bases and J lost 7 bases. The CDR3 sequence is CASSPPVGLAGGRGEEQYF. CDR3 in DNA: TGTGCCAGCAGTCCCCCTGTAGGACTAGCGGGGGGACGGGGAGAGGAGCAGTACTTC.

CDR3 bases: TGTGCCAGCAGCCCCCTTAGTCAGCCCCAGCATTTT. This codes for CASSPLSQPQHF. The chain links TRBV7-6 to TRBJ1-5; D not certain. The germline CDR1 and CDR2 sequences are SGHVS and FNYEAQ. The V end was cut by 5 bases, the J end by 6 bases, with 8 bases between. The CDR3 has 12 amino acids.

The chain carries TRBV9 and TRBJ2-5; the D is unclear. The end of the DNA fits TRBJ2-7 better, so the J call may be wrong. The CDR3 runs 11 residues. CDR1 and CDR2 from the germline V gene are SGDLS and YYNGEE. CDR3 in amino acids: CASSAQNEQYF. The CDR3 bases are TGTGCCAGCAGCGCCCAAAACGAGCAGTACTTC.

The chain combines TRBV5-8 with TRBJ1-3; D is perhaps TRBD1 (5 bases). CDR3 length: 14 amino acids. Trimming cost V 2 bases and J 1 base, with 7 bases left between them. Per the germline V gene, CDR1 is SGHTS and CDR2 is YDEGEE. The CDR3 spells CASSFQGSGNTIYF. CDR3 bases: TGTGCCAGCAGCTTCCAGGGATCTGGAAACACCATATATTTT.

J is TRBJ2-2 and V is TRBV27; 8 bases agree with TRBD1. Germline assignment: CDR1 MNHEY and CDR2 SMNVEV (reference sequence). Unmatched junction bases numbered 8, after V lost 3 bases and J lost 8 bases. CDR3 length equals 15 residues. CDR3 DNA: TGTGCCAGCAGTTTCGGACAGGGCCCACCGGGGGAGCTGTTTTTT. Amino acids: CASSFGQGPPGELFF.

The rearrangement uses TRBV6-6 and TRBJ1-4, with a tentative D call TRBD1 (5 bases). This CDR3 region has 14 residues. V dropped 8 bases and J dropped 5 bases, with 15 bases sitting between them. Germline V lookup: CDR1 MNHNY, CDR2 SVGAGI (reference sequence). The CDR3 spells CASQSRAGNEKLFF. The CDR3 bases are TGTGCCAGCCAGTCCAGGGCAGGGAATGAAAAACTGTTTTTT.

The gene calls are TRBV5-5 and TRBJ1-1; D ambiguous. The V end was cut by 4 bases, the J end by 1 base, with 5 bases between. CDR3 size: 12 residues. From germline, CDR1 is SGHKS and CDR2 YYEKEE (reference sequence). DNA for the CDR3: TGTGCCAGCAGCCCGAGGAACACTGAAGCTTTCTTT. Encoded protein: CASSPRNTEAFF.

As for this clone: A read error may produce the germline difference seen at one junction end. V and J are TRBV11-2 and TRBJ1-4; TRBD1 matches at 8 bases. The CDR3 is 14 amino acids. The germline CDR1 and CDR2 sequences are SGHAT and FQNNGV. CDR3 in amino acids: CASSLDRGQEKLFF. Here the CDR3 DNA reads TGTGCCAGCAGCCTAGACAGGGGTCAAGAAAAACTGTTTTTT.

The rearrangement links TRBV5-8 to TRBJ2-2; TRBD1 aligns across 7 bases. In germline, CDR1 is SGHTS, CDR2 YDEGEE. This CDR3 contains 16 residues. Trimming cost V 0 bases and J 3 bases; bases outside gene matches: 5. CDR3 residues: CASSLGAQGDTGELFF. The CDR3 bases are TGTGCCAGCAGCTTGGGGGCGCAGGGGGACACCGGGGAGCTGTTTTTT.

This clone was seen a handful of times. The chain has TRBV13 and TRBJ1-1; tentative D call: TRBD1 (6 bases). This CDR3 region has 12 residues. The germline V and J ends were trimmed by 5 bases and 4 bases, with 8 bases remaining between them. Germline assignment: CDR1 PRHDT and CDR2 FYEKMQ (reference sequence). CDR3 bases: TGTGCCAGCAGCACAGGGAGCACTGAAGCTTTCTTT. It yields the protein CASSTGSTEAFF.

This clone was found a few times. V is TRBV7-2 and J is TRBJ2-3, with D maybe TRBD1 (5 bases). This CDR3 is built from 16 residues. V lost 6 bases to trimming and J lost 5 bases, with 21 bases between them. Per germline, CDR1 SGHTA and CDR2 FQGNSA. As DNA, the CDR3 is TGTGCCAGCAGACTGCAGGGTAGGGCGAGTCGAGATACGCAGTATTTT. Its protein product is CASRLQGRASRDTQYF.

V gene TRBV19 combines with J gene TRBJ2-5; 7 bases align to TRBD2. This CDR3 contains 14 residues. CDR1 and CDR2 from the germline V gene are LNHDA and SQIVND (reference sequence). V was pared by 8 bases and J by 2 bases, with 8 bases of the junction left unmatched. CDR3 bases: TGTGCCAGTTTGGCGCAGGGAGGGCAAGAGACCCAGTACTTC. Residues: CASLAQGGQETQYF.

The gene calls are TRBV5-6 and TRBJ1-2; D is undetermined. The ends were cut back, 0 bases at V and 7 bases at J, with 7 bases in the middle. The CDR3 has 12 amino acids. Germline values: CDR1 SGHDT, CDR2 YYEEEE. The chain's CDR3 is CASSLGRVGYTF. In nucleotides, the CDR3 is TGTGCCAGCAGCTTGGGGCGGGTTGGCTACACCTTC.

This chain joins TRBV7-9 and TRBJ1-2; possible D gene TRBD1, 6 bases. CDR3 length: 12 amino acids. Trimming took 2 bases from V and 11 from J, leaving 12 bases between them. Germline lookup yields CDR1 SEHNR and CDR2 FQNEAQ (reference sequence). CDR3 in amino acids: CASSLKTGRYTF. DNA for the CDR3: TGTGCCAGCAGCTTAAAAACAGGGCGATACACCTTC.

The chain is built from TRBV10-2 and TRBJ2-7; D might be TRBD2 (6 bases). Germline lookup yields CDR1 WSHSY and CDR2 SAAADI. Deletions cut 2 bases from V and 5 bases from J, with 13 bases between. The length of the CDR3 is 14 residues. CDR3 coding DNA: TGCGCCAGCAGTGAGCTATCCCCGGGAGACGAGCAGTACTTC. This sequence encodes CASSELSPGDEQYF.

This sequence joins TRBV19 and TRBJ1-5; tentative D call: TRBD1 (5 bases). V lost 5 bases, J lost 2 bases, and 13 bases lay in between. CDR1 LNHDA and CDR2 SQIVND come from the germline V gene (reference sequence). The CDR3 sequence is 15 residues long. The CDR3 is CASSVFRDGNQPQHF. Here the CDR3 DNA reads TGTGCCAGTAGTGTCTTCAGGGATGGCAATCAGCCCCAGCATTTT.